Presented here are 19 T cell receptor beta chains from one specimen sequenced in a study of blood T cell repertoires in COVID-19. TCRdb's copy holds only in-frame clones and misses some; the assay was immunoSEQ multiplex PCR. The sample includes around 150,000 clones, roughly four fifths seen only once; the top ten take 4.5%. Sequenced: peripheral blood. These TCRs come from a woman aged 80 or over with active or convalescent COVID-19.

This clone was counted a few times. The chain employs TRBV7-2 and TRBJ1-3, with D possibly being TRBD1 (5 bases). The CDR3 is made up of 17 amino acids. Per germline, CDR1 SGHTA and CDR2 FQGNSA. V was trimmed by 3 bases and J by 0 bases, leaving 15 bases between them. CDR3 region: CASSFSATQGSGNTIYF. CDR3 nucleotide sequence: TGTGCCAGCAGCTTCAGCGCGACTCAGGGCTCTGGAAACACCATATATTTT.

This chain connects TRBV6-5 to TRBJ2-7, with D possibly being TRBD2 (7 bases). The V gene's germline CDR1 is MNHEY and CDR2 SVGAGI. CDR3 length: 15 amino acids. Trimming removed 0 bases at V and 3 bases at J, with 12 bases between. As DNA, the CDR3 is TGTGCCAGCAGTTACTCTAAAGGGGGGGGCTACGAGCAGTACTTC. It yields the protein CASSYSKGGGYEQYF.

With regard to this clone: This CDR3 is also generated by other DNA sequences in the sample. The CDR3 is CASSLGGPNYEQYF. CDR3 in DNA: TGTGCCAGCAGTTTAGGCGGCCCCAACTACGAGCAGTACTTC. The chain recombines TRBV28 with TRBJ2-7; D is uncertain. CDR3 length equals 14 residues. Germline lookup yields CDR1 MDHEN and CDR2 SYDVKM. V was cut by 2 bases and J by 3 bases, with 11 bases left in between.

The chain couples TRBV28 to TRBJ1-4; 8 bases match TRBD1. Looked up from germline, CDR1 is MDHEN and CDR2 is SYDVKM. Trimming cost V 3 bases and J 5 bases; bases outside gene matches: 8. This CDR3 region has 16 residues. The CDR3 sequence is CASSFLQGAGNEKLFF. The CDR3 DNA reads as TGTGCCAGCAGTTTTTTGCAGGGGGCGGGAAATGAAAAACTGTTTTTT.

The rearrangement links TRBV19 to TRBJ1-5; 8 positions agree with TRBD1. Germline trimming cut 6 bases from V and 6 bases from J; bases unmatched to any gene: 10. The CDR3 extends over 15 amino acids. Germline CDR1 reads LNHDA; CDR2 reads SQIVND (reference sequence). The CDR3 DNA reads TGTGCCAGTAGCCCTGGACAGGGAGGGAGTCAGCCCCAGCATTTT. Translating it yields CASSPGQGGSQPQHF.

There are a few counts of this clone. The rearrangement links TRBV9 to TRBJ2-3; 8 nucleotides agree with TRBD2. Trimming at V came to 0 bases and at J to 10 bases, leaving 7 bases not matched to a gene. This CDR3 has 14 amino acids. Germline V CDR1 and CDR2: SGDLS, YYNGEE. The DNA for the CDR3 is TGTGCCAGCAGCGTAGGGAGTAGCGGGGTTTCGCAGTATTTT. Translating gives CASSVGSSGVSQYF.

This clone was found a few times. The genes are TRBV6-2 or TRBV6-3 and TRBJ1-2; TRBD1 aligns across 10 bases. This CDR3 region has 15 residues. Germline V lookup: CDR1 MNHEY, CDR2 SVGEGT. Germline trimming cut 0 bases from V and 7 bases from J; bases unmatched to any gene: 5. This CDR3 is CASSYSGTGATGYTF. CDR3 nucleotides: TGTGCCAGCAGTTACTCTGGGACAGGGGCCACTGGCTACACCTTC.

This chain joins TRBV28 and TRBJ1-3; TRBD1 agrees at 11 bases. CDR3 size: 15 residues. The J segment lost 8 bases and the V segment lost 6 bases, leaving 9 bases of the junction unmatched. Germline V gene sequence: CDR1 MDHEN, CDR2 SYDVKM. The CDR3 protein is CASRFPGQGVDTIYF. The CDR3, as DNA: TGTGCCAGCAGGTTCCCGGGACAGGGGGTTGACACCATATATTTT.

This clone was detected only once. The J gene is TRBJ2-7, the V gene TRBV10-1; TRBD1 matches at 9 bases. Germline V gene data show CDR1 as WNHNN and CDR2 as SYGVQD (reference sequence). This CDR3 contains 13 residues. The V and J ends lost 5 bases and 6 bases, in that order; junction bases with no gene match: 5. CDR3 DNA: TGCGCCAGCAGTCCCGGGACAGGGTTCGAGCAGTACTTC. Translating it yields CASSPGTGFEQYF.

The gene calls are TRBV7-9 and TRBJ2-7; 10 nucleotides line up with TRBD1. Germline lookup yields CDR1 SEHNR and CDR2 FQNEAQ (reference sequence). The CDR3 loop spans 14 amino acids. V dropped 4 bases and J dropped 3; count of bases not matched to a gene: 3. The DNA of the CDR3 is TGTGCCAGCAGCTGGACAGGGGGGGACTACGAGCAGTACTTC. This encodes CASSWTGGDYEQYF.

V is TRBV18 and J is TRBJ1-2; D gene ambiguous. Trimming left V 3 bases short and J 3 bases short, with 8 bases between. This CDR3 comprises 13 residues. The germline V gene encodes CDR1 KGHSH and CDR2 LQKENI. The CDR3 nucleotides are TGTGCCAGCTCACCGGAGAGGGACTATGGCTACACCTTC. Its protein is CASSPERDYGYTF.

This chain joins TRBV30 and TRBJ1-1, with D hard to call. The CDR3 sequence is 13 residues long. The germline V and J ends were trimmed by 8 bases and 1 base, with 14 bases remaining between them. Germline V lookup: CDR1 GTSNPN, CDR2 SVGIG (reference sequence). The DNA for the CDR3 is TGTGCCCGGGAGTCGGGAAAGAACACTGAAGCTTTCTTT. Amino acids: CARESGKNTEAFF.

V and J are TRBV10-3 and TRBJ1-6; 8 bases agree with TRBD1. The CDR3 runs 16 residues. Germline assignment: CDR1 ENHRY and CDR2 SYGVKD. Trimming took 4 bases from V and 4 from J; bases not matched to a gene: 6. In DNA form, the CDR3 reads TGTGCCATCAGTGGGACAGGGCAATCTTATAATTCACCCCTCCACTTT. Protein sequence: CAISGTGQSYNSPLHF.

The chain has TRBV7-3 and TRBJ1-2; D perhaps matches TRBD1 (5 bases). This CDR3 spans 13 amino acids. Per the germline V gene, CDR1 is SGHTA and CDR2 is FQGTGA. V was trimmed by 5 bases and J by 8 bases, leaving 15 bases between them. DNA of the CDR3: TGTGCCAGCAGCCCAGATCCAGGGTACGGCTACACCTTC. Translating it yields CASSPDPGYGYTF.

The table lists this clone with a count of one. The same CDR3 can be traced to other DNA sequences in this sample. The chain recombines TRBV19 with TRBJ1-5; D is unclear. The CDR3 length is 12 residues. The germline V and J ends were trimmed by 3 bases and 6 bases, with 6 bases remaining between them. Germline CDR1 is LNHDA and CDR2 is SQIVND (reference sequence). The CDR3, as DNA: TGTGCCAGTAGTATCGGTGGTCAGCCCCAGCATTTT. Translation: CASSIGGQPQHF.

This chain uses TRBV19 with TRBJ2-1; D is unclear. This CDR3 contains 13 residues. The V gene lost 3 bases and the J gene lost 9 bases, with 12 bases spanning the gap. From germline, CDR1 is LNHDA and CDR2 SQIVND (reference sequence). The chain's CDR3 is CASSMFQTGEQFF. The CDR3, as DNA: TGTGCCAGTAGTATGTTCCAAACCGGTGAGCAGTTCTTC.

V and J are TRBV20-1 and TRBJ1-6; possibly TRBD1 for D (5 bases). The germline V gene encodes CDR1 DFQATT and CDR2 SNEGSKA (reference sequence). Trimming shortened V by 3 bases and J by 9 bases, and 6 bases separated the two germline ends. The CDR3 has 11 residues. CDR3 amino acids: CSARQGSPLHF. CDR3 in DNA: TGCAGTGCTAGGCAGGGTTCACCCCTCCACTTT.

This chain connects TRBV11-2 to TRBJ1-2; D is undetermined. This CDR3 comprises 14 residues. Trimming removed 0 bases from V and 4 bases from J, with 9 bases in between. Per germline, CDR1 SGHAT and CDR2 FQNNGV. The CDR3 spells CASSLDGGSYGYTF. CDR3 coding DNA: TGTGCCAGCAGCTTAGATGGAGGTTCCTATGGCTACACCTTC.

This chain uses TRBV4-1 with TRBJ2-7; 16 bases agree with TRBD2. Germline V gene sequence: CDR1 MGHRA, CDR2 YSYEKL. J lost 2 bases, V lost 5 bases, and 9 bases had no gene match. The CDR3 spans 18 residues. CDR3 DNA: TGCGCCAGCAGCACCCAGGGGACTAGCGGGGGGGCCGCCTACGAGCAGTACTTC. Residues: CASSTQGTSGGAAYEQYF.